This TCR beta chain was recovered during a study of CD8+CD57+ T cells in acquired aplastic anemia. The template for TCR beta VDJ and CDR3 sequence profiling was genomic DNA. Using its own MiXCR run on the reads, TCRdb lists one record per CDR3 protein. In the table there are approximately 80,000 distinct CDR3 sequences, around 70% of which are singletons. CD8+CD57+ cell expansion, shown by flow cytometry, had occurred in the patients selected for sequencing. About this clonotype: A read error may produce the germline difference seen at one junction end.

The sequenced material came from sorted CD4+, CD8+, or CD8+CD57+ T cells (not recorded which) from PBMCs. The TCR comes from a human donor with aplastic anemia.

The CDR3 DNA follows: TGTGTCAGCAGCTTCGGGACGGCGAACACTGAAGCTTTCTTT. Its translation is CVSSFGTANTEAFF. V usage is TRBV5-6 and J usage is TRBJ1-1, with a weak D call TRBD1 (5 bases). CDR1 SGHDT and CDR2 YYEEEE come from the germline V gene. The CDR3 sequence is 14 residues long.